The 28 T cell receptor beta chains in this list originate from one sample, sequenced in a study of cytomegalovirus exposure and HLA in healthy donors (dated by TCRdb to about 2017). Library prep was done by the immunoSEQ multiplex PCR assay. The multiplex PCR relied on a mix of 60 forward primers for TCR Vbeta segments and 13 reverse primers for TCR Jbeta segments. Entries here come from immuneACCESS through TCRdb and include only in-frame sequences with V and J called. Some clones fail to appear in such tables; in the studies checked, an unresolved V gene covers under half of the shortfall, and the cause of the remainder is unknown. The sample table records approximately 61,000 clones. The biggest ten clones account for approximately 2.1% of the sample. The sample comprised PBMCs. The receptor set was obtained from a young woman in good health and CMV-seronegative.

V and J are TRBV2 and TRBJ1-6, with D possibly TRBD1 on 6 matching bases. CDR3 length: 14 amino acids. Deletions cut 3 bases from V and 4 bases from J, with 7 bases between. The germline V gene encodes CDR1 SNHLY and CDR2 FYNNEI. CDR3 sequence: CASSDQGYNSPLHF. CDR3 DNA sequence: TGTGCCAGCAGTGACCAGGGGTATAATTCACCCCTCCACTTT.

J is TRBJ1-1 and V is TRBV9, with TRBD1 identical over 10 bases. Germline CDR1 and CDR2: SGDLS and YYNGEE. The CDR3 has 14 amino acids. V lost 2 bases and J lost 4; bases outside the gene matches: 2. The CDR3 sequence: CASSVRDRGTEAFF. The CDR3 DNA reads TGTGCCAGCAGCGTCCGGGACAGGGGCACTGAAGCTTTCTTT.

This chain connects TRBV27 to TRBJ2-7; 10 bases fit TRBD1. Germline V lookup: CDR1 MNHEY, CDR2 SMNVEV (reference sequence). V trimming: 4 bases; J trimming: 0 bases; junction bases outside the gene matches: 12. This CDR3 has 18 amino acids. The CDR3 DNA reads as TGTGCCAGCAGTTCTTACCCGGGACAGGGGCCGTTCTCCTACGAGCAGTACTTC. This sequence encodes CASSSYPGQGPFSYEQYF.

This chain uses TRBV9 with TRBJ1-3; no definite D call. V shed 0 bases and J shed 4 bases, with 14 bases lying between them. This CDR3 spans 16 amino acids. Looked up from germline, CDR1 is SGDLS and CDR2 is YYNGEE. CDR3 in DNA: TGTGCCAGCAGCGTAGGGGCAGGCAACTGGGGAAACACCATATATTTT. Amino acid sequence: CASSVGAGNWGNTIYF.

The chain links TRBV7-3 to TRBJ1-1; D is possibly TRBD1 (5 bases). This CDR3 comprises 14 residues. Trimming took 4 bases from V and 1 from J, leaving 10 bases between them. Germline CDR1 reads SGHTA; CDR2 reads FQGTGA. CDR3 coding DNA: TGTGCCAGCAGCTCGAATACAGGGAACACTGAAGCTTTCTTT. Protein product: CASSSNTGNTEAFF.

This chain joins TRBV4-1 and TRBJ1-3; TRBD1 matches 7 bases. Germline V gives CDR1 MGHRA, CDR2 YSYEKL. The CDR3 is 17 amino acids. The junction had 15 bases not matched to a gene; V was cut back by 4 bases and J by 6 bases. CDR3 loop: CASSRDLRGQLTNTIYF. CDR3 sequence (DNA): TGCGCCAGCAGCCGGGACCTCAGGGGACAGTTAACAAACACCATATATTTT.

V and J are TRBV5-1 and TRBJ2-5, with D tentatively TRBD2 (5 bases). The CDR3 runs 15 residues. The V gene lost 1 base and the J gene lost 2 bases, with 12 bases spanning the gap. CDR1 is SGHRS and CDR2 is YFSETQ in the germline V gene. The CDR3 bases are TGCGCCAGCAGCTTGCTAGGACTGACACAAGAGACCCAGTACTTC. Protein sequence: CASSLLGLTQETQYF.

The chain has TRBV29-1 and TRBJ1-1; 7 bases line up with TRBD1. CDR1 and CDR2 (germline): SQVTM, ANQGSEA. The ends lost 4 bases at V and 4 bases at J; junction bases unmatched: 3. The CDR3 is made up of 12 amino acids. CDR3 DNA sequence: TGCAGCGTTGTAGAGGGGGCCACTGAAGCTTTCTTT. Residues: CSVVEGATEAFF.

The chain is built from TRBV18 and TRBJ2-1; 10 bases agree with TRBD1. Germline trimming cut 3 bases from V and 5 bases from J; bases unmatched to any gene: 4. CDR1 KGHSH and CDR2 LQKENI come from the germline V gene. This CDR3 region has 15 residues. The CDR3 DNA sequence: TGTGCCAGCTCACCGACAGGGGGCACTGACAATGAGCAGTTCTTC. Its translation is CASSPTGGTDNEQFF.

The rearrangement joins TRBV19 to TRBJ2-2, with 8 bases that match TRBD1. Unmatched junction bases numbered 8, after V lost 5 bases and J lost 6 bases. The CDR3 loop spans 15 amino acids. CDR1 LNHDA and CDR2 SQIVND come from the germline V gene (reference sequence). The CDR3 DNA is TGTGCCAGTAGTTGGACGGACAGGGTCTCCGGGGAGCTGTTTTTT. The encoded protein is CASSWTDRVSGELFF.

This chain uses TRBV5-1 with TRBJ2-7; 10 positions agree with TRBD1. The length of the CDR3 is 15 residues. Germline loops: CDR1 SGHRS, CDR2 YFSETQ. V trimming: 7 bases; J trimming: 4 bases; junction bases outside the gene matches: 11. The CDR3 bases are TGCGCCAGCCAATCGGGTGGACAGGGGGTTTACGAGCAGTACTTC. It codes for CASQSGGQGVYEQYF.

This CDR3 reads CASSEGLAGRTDTQYF. The CDR3 nucleotides are TGTGCCAGCAGTGAAGGGCTAGCGGGGCGCACAGATACGCAGTATTTT. The chain combines TRBV6-1 with TRBJ2-3; 9 positions match TRBD2. Looked up from germline, CDR1 is MNHNS and CDR2 is SASEGT. V was pared by 1 base and J by 1 base, with 3 bases of the junction left unmatched. This CDR3 has 16 amino acids.

This chain links TRBV7-8 with TRBJ1-5; D is possibly TRBD1 (5 bases). There are 15 residues in the CDR3. Between the trimmed V and J ends, which lost 8 bases and 1 base, there was a span of 15 bases. Germline V lookup: CDR1 SGHVS, CDR2 FQNEAQ. The DNA of the CDR3 is TGTGCCAGCCACTGGGGGGGAAGAAGCAATCAGCCCCAGCATTTT. Residues: CASHWGGRSNQPQHF.

This chain connects TRBV5-4 to TRBJ2-7; possible D gene TRBD1, 6 bases. The CDR3 is 14 amino acids. V lost 3 bases and J lost 7, with 17 bases in between. Per the germline V gene, CDR1 is SGHNT and CDR2 is YYREEE (reference sequence). The CDR3 is CASSSKTGSREQYF. DNA of the CDR3: TGTGCCAGCAGCTCCAAGACAGGCTCGAGGGAGCAGTACTTC.

The chain employs TRBV30 and TRBJ1-1; weak D call: TRBD1 (6 bases). Trimming shortened V by 0 bases and J by 1 base, and 12 bases separated the two germline ends. From germline, CDR1 is GTSNPN and CDR2 SVGIG (reference sequence). The CDR3 runs to 15 residues. DNA of the CDR3: TGTGCCTGGAGTGTACCGGGGGGCGCGAACACTGAAGCTTTCTTT. This gives the protein CAWSVPGGANTEAFF.

The rearrangement joins TRBV29-1 to TRBJ2-7, with D tentatively TRBD1 (6 bases). Trimming took off 3 bases at V and 5 bases at J, with 11 bases between the two ends. Germline values: CDR1 SQVTM, CDR2 ANQGSEA. The CDR3 contains 12 residues. The DNA for the CDR3 is TGCAGCGTTGATCAGGGGTTGAACGAGCAGTACTTC. It encodes CSVDQGLNEQYF.

The chain carries TRBV4-2 and TRBJ1-1; the D is unclear. The CDR3 is 16 amino acids. Germline CDR1 and CDR2: LGHNA and YNFKEQ. V was trimmed by 3 bases and J by 2 bases, leaving 16 bases between them. The CDR3 DNA follows: TGTGCCAGCAGCCAGGCGGGTAGGGCCGTCAACACTGAAGCTTTCTTT. Amino acids: CASSQAGRAVNTEAFF.

This rearrangement joins TRBV6-4 to TRBJ1-2; perhaps TRBD1 as D (5 bases). CDR3 length: 13 residues. Trimming took 4 bases from V and 6 from J, leaving 12 bases between them. Germline CDR1 is MRHNA and CDR2 is SNTAGT. CDR3 amino acids: CASSVAPGHGYTF. The CDR3 DNA reads as TGTGCCAGCAGTGTAGCCCCAGGGCATGGCTACACCTTC.

V gene TRBV19 combines with J gene TRBJ2-7; TRBD2 matches 8 bases. CDR3 length: 13 amino acids. Germline V gives CDR1 LNHDA, CDR2 SQIVND (reference sequence). The junction had 7 bases not matched to a gene; V was cut back by 10 bases and J by 2 bases. In DNA, the CDR3 is TGTGCCACCCGGGAGGGGAGTACCTACGAGCAGTACTTC. Its protein product is CATREGSTYEQYF. The complete variable domain, with remaining parts taken from reference TRBV19 and TRBJ2-7, reads DGGITQSPKYLFRKEGQNVTLSCEQNLNHDAMYWYRQDPGQGLRLIYYSQIVNDFQKGDIAEGYSVSREKKESFPLTVTSAQKNPTAFYLCATREGSTYEQYFGPGTRLTVT.

This rearrangement joins TRBV2 to TRBJ2-7; TRBD2 is a possible D gene (6 bases). This CDR3 is 13 amino acids long. Germline values: CDR1 SNHLY, CDR2 FYNNEI. Trimming pared 5 bases from V and 1 base from J, leaving 9 bases between. The CDR3, as DNA: TGTGCCAGCAGTCCTGGGACTTCCTACGAGCAGTACTTC. Translating it yields CASSPGTSYEQYF.

The rearrangement links TRBV4-1 to TRBJ1-5, with TRBD1 matching over 7 bases. V gave up 1 base and J gave up 1 base; unmatched junction bases: 1. Germline lookup yields CDR1 MGHRA and CDR2 YSYEKL. There are 15 residues in the CDR3. DNA for the CDR3: TGCGCCAGCAGCCAAGTACAGGGGAGCAATCAGCCCCAGCATTTT. This codes for CASSQVQGSNQPQHF.

V is TRBV2 and J is TRBJ1-6; 9 bases line up with TRBD1. Germline V gene data show CDR1 as SNHLY and CDR2 as FYNNEI. This CDR3 comprises 14 residues. Trimming at V came to 4 bases and at J to 8 bases, leaving 3 bases not matched to a gene. CDR3 sequence: CASSGQGEYSPLHF. CDR3 bases: TGTGCCAGCAGTGGACAGGGGGAGTATTCACCCCTCCACTTT.

Concerning this clone itself: Other DNA sequences in the sample encode the same CDR3. The rearrangement joins TRBV5-1 to TRBJ2-7; D perhaps matches TRBD2 (5 bases). V gave up 0 bases and J gave up 3 bases, with 7 bases separating them. Germline V gene sequence: CDR1 SGHRS, CDR2 YFSETQ. The CDR3 is 13 amino acids. CDR3 loop: CASSLARGYEQYF. CDR3 DNA: TGCGCCAGCAGCTTGGCCCGGGGCTACGAGCAGTACTTC. The full variable domain, its missing parts supplied by reference TRBV5-1 and TRBJ2-7, is KAGVTQTPRYLIKTRGQQVTLSCSPISGHRSVSWYQQTPGQGLQFLFEYFSETQRNKGNFPGRFSGRQFSNSRSEMNVSTLELGDSALYLCASSLARGYEQYFGPGTRLTVT.

The CDR3 sequence: CASSFFSLGADTQYF. The CDR3 DNA is TGCGCCAGCAGCTTTTTCTCCCTAGGAGCGGATACGCAGTATTTT. The chain carries TRBV5-1 and TRBJ2-3; D unclear. This CDR3 is built from 15 residues. V was trimmed by 2 bases and J by 6 bases, leaving 16 bases between them. Looked up from germline, CDR1 is SGHRS and CDR2 is YFSETQ.

The chain has TRBV28 and TRBJ1-5; 7 bases line up with TRBD1. The germline CDR1 and CDR2 sequences are MDHEN and SYDVKM. The CDR3 runs to 14 residues. With 4 bases clipped from V and 5 bases from J, the junction kept 5 bases outside the gene matches. CDR3 nucleotide sequence: TGTGCCAGCAGTTCCCCAGGGGGGTATCAGCCCCAGCATTTT. Translating gives CASSSPGGYQPQHF.

V usage is TRBV15 and J usage is TRBJ2-7; TRBD2 agrees at 11 bases. The CDR3 covers 15 residues. Germline CDR1 reads LNHNV; CDR2 reads YYDKDF (reference sequence). With 1 base clipped from V and 3 bases from J, the junction kept 2 bases outside the gene matches. The CDR3 is CATSRALAGGYEQYF. In DNA, the CDR3 is TGTGCCACCAGCAGAGCGCTAGCGGGGGGCTACGAGCAGTACTTC.

This chain joins TRBV2 and TRBJ2-7; 7 bases match TRBD1. From germline, CDR1 is SNHLY and CDR2 FYNNEI. This CDR3 is built from 14 residues. V shed 9 bases and J 0 bases; nucleotides not matched to a gene: 8. The CDR3 nucleotides read TGTGCCAGTCTCGATACAGGGGACTCCTACGAGCAGTACTTC. Translating it yields CASLDTGDSYEQYF.

The chain combines TRBV6-5 with TRBJ2-6; tentatively, D is TRBD2 (6 bases). Between the trimmed V and J ends, which lost 6 bases and 1 base, there was a span of 10 bases. Per germline, CDR1 MNHEY and CDR2 SVGAGI. The CDR3 is made up of 15 amino acids. The CDR3 nucleotides read TGTGCCAGCAGGGAGGGGAGTTCTGGGGCCAACGTCCTGACTTTC. Translated: CASREGSSGANVLTF.